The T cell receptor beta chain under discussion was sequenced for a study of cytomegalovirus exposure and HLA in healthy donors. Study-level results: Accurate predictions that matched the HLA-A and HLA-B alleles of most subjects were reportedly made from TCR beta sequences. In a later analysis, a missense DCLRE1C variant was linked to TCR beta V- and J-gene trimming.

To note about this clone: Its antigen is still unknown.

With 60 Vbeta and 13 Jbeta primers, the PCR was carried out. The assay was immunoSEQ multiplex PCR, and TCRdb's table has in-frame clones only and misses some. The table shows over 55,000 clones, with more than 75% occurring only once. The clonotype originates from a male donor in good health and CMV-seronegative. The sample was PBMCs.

The CDR3 coding sequence is TGTGCCAGCAGCTTAGAAAGGACAACCTACGAGCAGTACTTC. This codes for CASSLERTTYEQYF. This chain joins TRBV11-2 and TRBJ2-5, with D perhaps matching TRBD1 (5 bases). The DNA end favors TRBJ2-7, so the J call may be wrong. Germline V lookup: CDR1 SGHAT, CDR2 FQNNGV. The CDR3 consists of 14 residues.